A selection of T cell receptor beta chains follows, all from one sample in a study of cytomegalovirus exposure and HLA in healthy donors. Using immunoSEQ multiplex PCR, the repertoire was profiled, and TCRdb retains in-frame clones only, with some absent. The sample gives about 150,000 clones, 82% of which show up once; under 8% is in the top ten. Sequencing input: PBMCs. The receptors here all came from a woman in her fifties or sixties in good health and CMV-seropositive. CDR3s include the opening cysteine and the closing phenylalanine or tryptophan. A D gene is named only where the DNA matches it firmly. Not all rows give a size; the values are once, few, many and, for expanded clones, a class.

cdr3_length	d_call	j_call	v_call	clone_size	cdr3_aa	cdr3_nt
13	.	TRBJ1-6	TRBV2	.	CASRSTGNSPLHF	TGTGCCAGCAGATCCACAGGGAACTCACCCCTCCACTTT
14	.	TRBJ2-1	TRBV19	.	CASRARQSLAEQFF	TGTGCCAGTAGGGCGCGGCAGAGTCTGGCTGAGCAGTTCTTC
15	TRBD1	TRBJ1-5	TRBV27	.	CASSPWTGGGEPQHF	TGTGCCAGCAGTCCATGGACAGGCGGGGGGGAGCCCCAGCATTTT
15	TRBD1	TRBJ2-3	TRBV29-1	.	CSVDMGQAITDTQYF	TGCAGCGTTGACATGGGACAGGCGATCACAGATACGCAGTATTTT
13	TRBD1	TRBJ2-7	TRBV6-1	.	CASGRDSPYEQYF	TGTGCCAGCGGCAGGGACAGCCCCTACGAGCAGTACTTC
12	TRBD1	TRBJ2-5	TRBV9	once	CASSSGTAEQYF	TGTGCCAGCAGCTCAGGGACAGCAGAGCAGTACTTC
13	.	TRBJ1-2	TRBV27	once	CASSLSHLVGYTF	TGTGCCAGCAGTTTATCTCACCTAGTCGGCTACACCTTC
17	TRBD2	TRBJ2-1	TRBV27	.	CASRTGGSANTYNEQFF	TGTGCCAGCAGAACCGGGGGGAGCGCAAATACCTACAATGAGCAGTTCTTC
15	.	TRBJ1-5	TRBV28	.	CASTYRVKLGQPQHF	TGTGCCAGCACGTACAGGGTCAAGTTAGGTCAGCCCCAGCATTTT
16	.	TRBJ1-6	TRBV5-4	once	CASSKLASSYNSPLHF	TGTGCCAGCAGCAAGCTAGCAAGCTCCTATAATTCACCCCTCCACTTT
14	.	TRBJ1-5	TRBV10-3	.	CAISDQGRVQPQHF	TGTGCCATCAGTGACCAGGGTCGTGTTCAGCCCCAGCATTTT
11	.	TRBJ1-1	TRBV2	.	CASRRVTEAFF	TGTGCCAGCCGCAGGGTTACTGAAGCTTTCTTT
15	.	TRBJ1-2	TRBV5-5	.	CASSRMTGPTAGYTF	TGTGCCAGCAGCCGCATGACAGGCCCAACTGCTGGCTACACCTTC
14	TRBD2	TRBJ2-5	TRBV7-9	.	CASSIAGGQETQYF	TGTGCCAGCAGCATAGCGGGGGGTCAAGAGACCCAGTACTTC
13	TRBD1	TRBJ1-1	TRBV29-1	.	CSVQGQLGTEAFF	TGCAGCGTACAGGGACAGTTAGGAACTGAAGCTTTCTTT
14	TRBD1	TRBJ1-4	TRBV5-5	.	CASTPGQGYEKLFF	TGTGCCAGCACCCCGGGACAGGGGTATGAAAAACTGTTTTTT
17	TRBD1	TRBJ2-7	TRBV7-6	.	CASSYLSGTGGVSEQYF	TGTGCCAGCAGCTATCTATCGGGGACAGGGGGGGTAAGCGAGCAGTACTTC
15	TRBD1	TRBJ1-5	TRBV28	.	CASTTGGSSNQPQHF	TGTGCCAGCACAACAGGGGGAAGTAGCAATCAGCCCCAGCATTTT
14	.	TRBJ2-1	TRBV9	.	CAGSVGTGLEEQFF	TGTGCCGGCAGCGTAGGTACAGGGCTGGAGGAGCAGTTCTTC
16	TRBD1	TRBJ2-3	TRBV11-2	.	CASSLQTGPSTDTQYF	TGTGCCAGCAGCTTACAGACAGGGCCCAGCACAGATACGCAGTATTTT
17	TRBD1	TRBJ1-5	TRBV6-1	.	CASSERQGARGNQPQHF	TGTGCCAGCAGTGAGAGACAGGGGGCGAGGGGGAATCAGCCCCAGCATTTT
14	.	TRBJ2-7	TRBV14	.	CASSQSLTRYEQYF	TGTGCCAGCAGCCAATCCCTCACTCGCTACGAGCAGTACTTC
15	TRBD1	TRBJ2-7	TRBV2	.	CASYGDIQGVWEQYF	TGTGCCAGCTACGGCGATATACAGGGGGTGTGGGAGCAGTACTTC
14	.	TRBJ1-4	TRBV27	.	CASSLVRGNEKLFF	TGTGCCAGCAGTTTAGTTAGGGGTAATGAAAAACTGTTTTTT
16	.	TRBJ2-2	TRBV18	.	CASSRVDQRDTGELFF	TGTGCCAGCTCACGTGTAGATCAGCGGGACACCGGGGAGCTGTTTTTT
12	.	TRBJ1-5	TRBV19	once	CASSIRQGPQHF	TGTGCCAGTAGTATTCGGCAGGGGCCCCAGCATTTT
15	TRBD1	TRBJ1-5	TRBV2	.	CASRDHRGVNQPQHF	TGTGCCAGCAGGGACCACAGGGGAGTCAATCAGCCCCAGCATTTT
14	.	TRBJ1-2	TRBV7-8	.	CASSLDWSNYGYTF	TGTGCCAGCAGCTTAGACTGGTCCAACTATGGCTACACCTTC
15	.	TRBJ2-3	TRBV5-6	few	CASSLDRESTDTQYF	TGTGCCAGCAGCTTGGACAGGGAGAGCACAGATACGCAGTATTTT
15	.	TRBJ1-2	TRBV5-6	.	CASSTRGDEGYGYTF	TGTGCCAGCAGCACACGGGGGGATGAGGGCTATGGCTACACCTTC
15	.	TRBJ2-7	TRBV21-1	few	CASSKVEGDPYEQYF	TGTGCCAGCAGCAAAGTGGAGGGAGACCCCTACGAGCAGTACTTC
13	.	TRBJ1-2	TRBV10-2	.	CASTHRVGDGYTF	TGCGCCAGCACGCACAGAGTCGGGGATGGCTACACCTTC
13	.	TRBJ2-2	TRBV9	.	CASSGEASGELFF	TGTGCCAGCAGCGGGGAGGCGTCCGGGGAGCTGTTTTTT
15	.	TRBJ1-1	TRBV5-1	.	CASSSITGVVAEAFF	TGCGCCAGCAGCTCAATAACAGGAGTGGTCGCTGAAGCTTTCTTT
10	.	TRBJ1-4	TRBV2	.	CASTGEKLFF	TGTGCCAGCACGGGGGAAAAACTGTTTTTT
16	.	TRBJ1-2	TRBV7-9	.	CSSSLEGRGDLYGYTF	TGTTCCAGCAGCTTAGAAGGCAGGGGCGATCTCTATGGCTACACCTTC
11	.	TRBJ2-7	TRBV28	once	CASSFGYEQYF	TGTGCCAGCAGTTTCGGGTACGAGCAGTACTTC
14	TRBD1	TRBJ1-1	TRBV6-1	few	CASRQGRVNTEAFF	TGTGCCAGCAGACAGGGGCGGGTGAACACTGAAGCTTTCTTT
13	TRBD1	TRBJ1-2	TRBV6-4	once	CASSPGTGVGYTF	TGTGCCAGCAGCCCCGGGACAGGGGTTGGCTACACCTTC
15	TRBD1	TRBJ2-1	TRBV5-8	.	CASSSGQGTDNEQFF	TGTGCCAGCAGCTCGGGACAGGGGACGGACAATGAGCAGTTCTTC
17	TRBD2	TRBJ2-2	TRBV11-2	.	CASRGLAGIANTGELFF	TGTGCCAGCCGGGGACTAGCGGGGATTGCGAACACCGGGGAGCTGTTTTTT
14	TRBD1	TRBJ1-2	TRBV5-1	few	CASRRDRGDYGYTF	TGCGCCAGCCGGCGGGACAGGGGGGACTATGGCTACACCTTC
14	.	TRBJ1-1	TRBV2	.	CASSEGGRPFEAFF	TGTGCCAGCAGTGAAGGAGGTAGACCCTTTGAAGCTTTCTTT
12	.	TRBJ1-1	TRBV7-9	.	CASSFGGAEAFF	TGTGCCAGCAGCTTTGGGGGGGCTGAAGCTTTCTTT
15	TRBD1	TRBJ1-1	TRBV6-5	.	CASRPGQVGTTEAFF	TGTGCCAGCAGACCCGGACAGGTGGGGACCACTGAAGCTTTCTTT
14	.	TRBJ2-6	TRBV30	.	CAWMRPSGANVLTF	TGTGCCTGGATGAGGCCCTCTGGGGCCAACGTCCTGACTTTC
14	.	TRBJ2-5	TRBV15	.	CATSRGQAQETQYF	TGTGCCACCAGCAGAGGACAGGCGCAAGAGACCCAGTACTTC
15	.	TRBJ2-7	TRBV6-1	.	CASSETDRLTYEQYF	TGTGCCAGCAGTGAAACTGACAGATTAACCTACGAGCAGTACTTC